These 27 T cell receptor beta chains share one sample of origin, sequenced in a study of blood T cell repertoires in COVID-19. The protocol was immunoSEQ multiplex PCR, while the TCRdb copy is restricted to in-frame clones and leaves out a portion. This table has 220,000 or so clones, about 89% appearing once. Input material: peripheral blood. The receptors originated from a man aged 60 to 75 who had recovered from COVID-19.

The genes are TRBV6-2 or TRBV6-3 and TRBJ2-1, with 9 positions matching TRBD1. V was pared by 5 bases and J by 3 bases, with 14 bases of the junction left unmatched. Germline CDR1 reads MNHEY; CDR2 reads SVGEGT. CDR3 length: 18 residues. CDR3 amino acids: CASSPDPSGQGFYNEQFF. DNA of the CDR3: TGTGCCAGCAGTCCAGACCCCTCGGGACAGGGATTCTACAATGAGCAGTTCTTC.

The gene calls are TRBV6-5 and TRBJ1-6; the D gene is possibly TRBD1 (6 bases). This CDR3 comprises 15 residues. In germline, CDR1 is MNHEY, CDR2 SVGAGI. V gave up 0 bases and J gave up 10 bases, with 13 bases separating them. CDR3 protein: CASSYSIRGESPLHF. The CDR3 nucleotides are TGTGCCAGCAGTTACTCCATCAGGGGCGAGTCACCCCTCCACTTT.

The V gene is TRBV4-2, the J gene TRBJ2-1; the match to TRBD2 covers 9 bases. Unmatched junction bases numbered 13, after V lost 0 bases and J lost 10 bases. This CDR3 has 17 residues. CDR1 and CDR2 (germline): LGHNA, YNFKEQ. The DNA for the CDR3 is TGTGCCAGCAGCCAAGACGACCGCGGGGGGGCTTTGTCGGAGCAGTTCTTC. It specifies CASSQDDRGGALSEQFF.

Here the CDR3 DNA reads TGTGCCAGTAGTATAGGCGGGGGACCCAACTCACCCCTCCACTTT. It specifies CASSIGGGPNSPLHF. This chain uses TRBV19 with TRBJ1-6; D is perhaps TRBD1 (5 bases). Looked up from germline, CDR1 is LNHDA and CDR2 is SQIVND (reference sequence). The length of the CDR3 is 15 residues. Trimming stripped 1 base from V and 10 bases from J, with 14 bases between.

The chain couples TRBV5-1 to TRBJ2-1, with D perhaps TRBD2 (6 bases). This CDR3 is 12 amino acids long. From germline, CDR1 is SGHRS and CDR2 YFSETQ. The ends were cut back, 4 bases at V and 10 bases at J, with 12 bases in the middle. CDR3 region: CASSRAGWEQFF. For the CDR3, the DNA is TGCGCCAGCAGCCGTGCGGGATGGGAGCAGTTCTTC.

This sequence joins TRBV11-2 and TRBJ2-7; TRBD1 agrees at 11 bases. The CDR3 contains 18 residues. Germline values: CDR1 SGHAT, CDR2 FQNNGV. V gave up 0 bases and J gave up 2 bases; unmatched junction bases: 9. CDR3 coding DNA: TGTGCCAGCAGCTTAGATTTCGGGACAGGGGGTTTCCCCTACGAGCAGTACTTC. Encoded protein: CASSLDFGTGGFPYEQYF.

This chain joins TRBV9 and TRBJ2-3; 9 nucleotides line up with TRBD2. V shed 0 bases, J shed 2 bases, and the junction held 7 bases outside the gene matches. The CDR3 is made up of 17 amino acids. Per the germline V gene, CDR1 is SGDLS and CDR2 is YYNGEE. The CDR3 sequence: CASSVEGREGYTDTQYF. The CDR3 DNA reads TGTGCCAGCAGCGTAGAGGGGCGGGAGGGCTACACAGATACGCAGTATTTT.

The chain carries TRBV29-1 and TRBJ1-2, with 8 bases aligning to TRBD1. There are 16 residues in the CDR3. Germline lookup yields CDR1 SQVTM and CDR2 ANQGSEA. V gave up 2 bases and J gave up 0 bases; unmatched junction bases: 8. The CDR3 protein is CSVERPRTGTNYGYTF. DNA for the CDR3: TGCAGCGTTGAACGACCCAGGACAGGGACTAACTATGGCTACACCTTC.

J is TRBJ1-2 and V is TRBV19; D is perhaps TRBD1 (5 bases). The length of the CDR3 is 13 residues. The V end was cut by 7 bases, the J end by 4 bases, with 13 bases between. Per germline, CDR1 LNHDA and CDR2 SQIVND (reference sequence). CDR3 sequence: CASTRDFRYGYTF. The CDR3 DNA follows: TGTGCCAGTACGAGGGACTTCCGCTATGGCTACACCTTC.

The chain recombines TRBV30 with TRBJ2-6; 9 nucleotides agree with TRBD2. The CDR3 contains 18 residues. V gave up 3 bases and J gave up 3 bases; unmatched junction bases: 12. Germline loops: CDR1 GTSNPN, CDR2 SVGIG (reference sequence). The CDR3 reads CAWRGWGSGRVGANVLTF. The CDR3 DNA reads TGTGCCTGGAGGGGGTGGGGTAGCGGGAGAGTTGGGGCCAACGTCCTGACTTTC.

The V gene is TRBV6-6, the J gene TRBJ1-6; D not certain. The V gene's germline CDR1 is MNHNY and CDR2 SVGAGI (reference sequence). V was clipped by 2 bases and J by 9 bases, with 14 bases between them. CDR3 length: 15 amino acids. The CDR3 here is CASSYGSGIGSPLHF. CDR3 DNA sequence: TGTGCCAGCAGTTACGGGTCCGGGATTGGTTCACCCCTCCACTTT.

The CDR3 DNA reads TGCGCCAGCAGCCGACAGGCAACTAATGAAAAACTGTTTTTT. Its translation: CASSRQATNEKLFF. This chain links TRBV4-1 with TRBJ1-4, with a tentative D call TRBD1 (6 bases). V was clipped by 4 bases and J by 0 bases, with 6 bases between them. The CDR3 totals 14 residues. The germline gives CDR1 MGHRA, CDR2 YSYEKL.

This chain uses TRBV5-5 with TRBJ2-3; TRBD2 matches 8 bases. CDR1 and CDR2 from the germline V gene are SGHKS and YYEKEE (reference sequence). This CDR3 contains 15 residues. Germline trimming cut 2 bases from V and 2 bases from J; bases unmatched to any gene: 4. The chain's CDR3 is CASSFLAGSTDTQYF. The DNA for the CDR3 is TGTGCCAGCAGCTTTCTAGCGGGCTCCACAGATACGCAGTATTTT.

J is TRBJ2-3 and V is TRBV19, with TRBD2 identical over 9 bases. Germline CDR1 reads LNHDA; CDR2 reads SQIVND (reference sequence). J was trimmed by 7 bases and V by 5 bases; bases with no gene match: 13. The CDR3 length is 16 residues. The CDR3 sequence is CASSDPGTSPGNTQYF. CDR3 nucleotides: TGTGCCAGTAGTGACCCCGGGACTAGCCCCGGTAATACGCAGTATTTT.

The rearrangement links TRBV28 to TRBJ1-1; D unclear. Trimming pared 8 bases from V and 4 bases from J, leaving 11 bases between. The CDR3 extends over 12 amino acids. Germline CDR1 is MDHEN and CDR2 is SYDVKM. CDR3 amino acids: CASCAGFTEAFF. The DNA of the CDR3 is TGTGCCAGCTGCGCCGGGTTCACTGAAGCTTTCTTT.

The V gene is TRBV15, the J gene TRBJ1-4; TRBD1 matches at 7 bases. Germline assignment: CDR1 LNHNV and CDR2 YYDKDF (reference sequence). Unmatched junction bases numbered 5, after V lost 0 bases and J lost 7 bases. The CDR3 totals 15 residues. Written as DNA, the CDR3 is TGTGCCACCAGCAGAGATGTGGCAGGGGGTGAAAAACTGTTTTTT. This codes for CATSRDVAGGEKLFF.

This clone occurred once. This chain joins TRBV2 and TRBJ2-7; TRBD2 agrees at 7 bases. V lost 3 bases to trimming and J lost 2 bases; unmatched junction nucleotides: 1. This CDR3 has 13 residues. CDR1 SNHLY and CDR2 FYNNEI come from the germline V gene. The CDR3 DNA sequence: TGTGCCAGCAGTGAGCGGGAGCCCTACGAGCAGTACTTC. Its protein is CASSEREPYEQYF.

The V call is TRBV3-1 (or the pseudogene TRBV3-2), the J call TRBJ1-1; D is uncertain. The V gene lost 1 base and the J gene lost 1 base, with 7 bases spanning the gap. The length of the CDR3 is 14 residues. Germline assignment: CDR1 LGHDT and CDR2 YNNKEL (reference sequence). The CDR3 spells CASSQGNWNTEAFF. The DNA for the CDR3 is TGTGCCAGCAGCCAAGGCAACTGGAACACTGAAGCTTTCTTT.

In this sample, this clone turned up once. The CDR3 reads CASSPSTGNRYGYTF. The CDR3 bases are TGTGCCAGCTCACCATCTACAGGGAATCGGTATGGCTACACCTTC. The J gene is TRBJ1-2, the V gene TRBV18; weak D call: TRBD1 (6 bases). V lost 2 bases and J lost 5, with 15 bases in between. This CDR3 contains 15 residues. From germline, CDR1 is KGHSH and CDR2 LQKENI. Full variable domain (outside the CDR3, taken from reference TRBV18 and TRBJ1-2): NAGVMQNPRHLVRRRGQEARLRCSPMKGHSHVYWYRQLPEEGLKFMVYLQKENIIDESGMPKERFSAEFPKEGPSILRIQQVVRGDSAAYFCASSPSTGNRYGYTFGSGTRLTVV.

This chain joins TRBV10-3 and TRBJ2-7; D is undetermined. Germline loops: CDR1 ENHRY, CDR2 SYGVKD. The germline V and J ends were trimmed by 6 bases and 6 bases, with 9 bases remaining between them. The CDR3 has 11 residues. The CDR3 reads CAIRLGAEQYF. In DNA, the CDR3 is TGTGCCATCAGACTCGGAGCCGAGCAGTACTTC.

The chain combines TRBV7-9 with TRBJ2-7; TRBD2 aligns across 8 bases. The CDR3 contains 16 residues. CDR1 SEHNR and CDR2 FQNEAQ come from the germline V gene (reference sequence). V gave up 6 bases and J gave up 0 bases; unmatched junction bases: 10. The CDR3 DNA is TGTGCCAGCAGTGCGGCGGGGGGTCCTTCCTCCTACGAGCAGTACTTC. It encodes CASSAAGGPSSYEQYF.

The genes are TRBV3-1 (or the pseudogene TRBV3-2) and TRBJ2-3, with a possible D match to TRBD2 (7 bases). The CDR3 length is 16 residues. Germline V gene data show CDR1 as LGHDT and CDR2 as YNNKEL (reference sequence). With 1 base removed from V and 7 bases from J, the gap between germline ends came to 18 bases. Written as DNA, the CDR3 is TGTGCCAGCAGCCAAGGCCTAGGGGGAGGGCCATATACGCAGTATTTT. Protein product: CASSQGLGGGPYTQYF.

V is TRBV4-2 and J is TRBJ2-7; 9 nucleotides line up with TRBD1. Looked up from germline, CDR1 is LGHNA and CDR2 is YNFKEQ. After removal of 1 base from V and 4 bases from J, the junction contained 5 bases not matched to a gene. This CDR3 comprises 15 residues. The CDR3 DNA sequence: TGTGCCAGCAGCCAAGGGACCGGGACAGGGTACGAGCAGTACTTC. This sequence encodes CASSQGTGTGYEQYF.

V is TRBV5-6 and J is TRBJ2-5; TRBD2 agrees at 9 bases. The CDR3 runs 12 residues. Per germline, CDR1 SGHDT and CDR2 YYEEEE. V dropped 5 bases and J dropped 10; count of bases not matched to a gene: 6. The CDR3 here is CASRARGGVQYF. CDR3 DNA: TGTGCCAGCAGAGCGCGGGGGGGCGTCCAGTACTTC.

In this sample, this clone turned up a few times. The chain carries TRBV9 and TRBJ2-7; 8 nucleotides agree with TRBD1. V gave up 0 bases and J gave up 3 bases; unmatched junction bases: 2. Germline loops: CDR1 SGDLS, CDR2 YYNGEE. CDR3 length equals 14 residues. The CDR3 reads CASSVGQGNYEQYF. DNA for the CDR3: TGTGCCAGCAGCGTAGGACAGGGGAACTACGAGCAGTACTTC. The whole variable domain, filled in from reference TRBV9 and TRBJ2-7, reads DSGVTQTPKHLITATGQRVTLRCSPRSGDLSVYWYQQSLDQGLQFLIQYYNGEERAKGNILERFSAQQFPDLHSELNLSSLELGDSALYFCASSVGQGNYEQYFGPGTRLTVT.

Notes on this clone: The identical CDR3 is also encoded by other nucleotide sequences in the sample. V and J are TRBV6-6 and TRBJ1-2, with TRBD1 matching over 8 bases. The germline V gene has CDR1 MNHNY and CDR2 SVGAGI (reference sequence). V shed 2 bases, J shed 6 bases, and the junction held 5 bases outside the gene matches. The CDR3 is 14 amino acids. For the CDR3, the DNA is TGTGCCAGCAGTTACGGACAGGGTGGGGATGGCTACACCTTC. It encodes CASSYGQGGDGYTF.

The chain has TRBV18 and TRBJ2-7; D possibly corresponds to TRBD1 (6 bases). V shed 1 base and J shed 1 base, with 8 bases lying between them. The CDR3 contains 14 residues. Germline V gene data show CDR1 as KGHSH and CDR2 as LQKENI. The CDR3 is CASSPQTGSYEQYF. Here the CDR3 DNA reads TGTGCCAGCTCACCACAAACAGGGTCCTACGAGCAGTACTTC.